This TCR beta chain was sequenced for a study of ipilimumab plus nivolumab after autologous stem cell transplantation. The assay was immunoSEQ multiplex PCR, and TCRdb's table has in-frame clones only and misses some. The sample records approximately 84,000 clones, about 83% being singletons. This CDR3 has 15 residues. From germline, CDR1 is ENHRY and CDR2 SYGVKD. The ends were cut back, 4 bases at V and 6 bases at J, with 15 bases in the middle. The specimen comprised PBMCs, sampled in a trial of ipilimumab plus nivolumab as post-transplant consolidation. The chain employs TRBV10-3 and TRBJ1-4; a possible D gene is TRBD1 (6 bases). The sequence was collected from a male donor with diffuse large B-cell lymphoma. CDR3 loop: CAISGEQGVYEKLFF. CDR3 nucleotides: TGTGCCATCAGTGGGGAACAGGGAGTGTATGAAAAACTGTTTTTT.